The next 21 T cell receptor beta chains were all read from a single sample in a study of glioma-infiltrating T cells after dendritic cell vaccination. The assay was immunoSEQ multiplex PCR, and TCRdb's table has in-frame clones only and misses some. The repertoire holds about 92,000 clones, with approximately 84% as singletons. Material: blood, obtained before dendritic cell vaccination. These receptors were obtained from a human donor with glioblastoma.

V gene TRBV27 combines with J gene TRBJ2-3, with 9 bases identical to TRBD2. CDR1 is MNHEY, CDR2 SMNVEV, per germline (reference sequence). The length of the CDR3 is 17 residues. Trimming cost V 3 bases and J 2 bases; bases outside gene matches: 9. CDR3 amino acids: CASSLFGERGDTDTQYF. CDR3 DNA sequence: TGTGCCAGCAGTTTGTTCGGTGAGCGGGGGGACACAGATACGCAGTATTTT.

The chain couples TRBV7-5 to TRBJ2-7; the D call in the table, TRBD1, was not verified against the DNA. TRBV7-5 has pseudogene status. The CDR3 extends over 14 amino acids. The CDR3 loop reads CVRSQQDTTYEQYF. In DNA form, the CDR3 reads TGTGTCAGAAGCCAACAGGACACAACCTACGAGCAGTACTTC.

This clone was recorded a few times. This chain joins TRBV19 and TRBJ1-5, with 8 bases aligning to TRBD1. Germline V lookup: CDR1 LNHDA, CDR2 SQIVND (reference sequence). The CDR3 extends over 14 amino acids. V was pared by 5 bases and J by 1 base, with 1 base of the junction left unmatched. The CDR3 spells CASSRTGSNQPQHF. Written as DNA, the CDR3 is TGTGCCAGTAGTCGGACAGGGAGCAATCAGCCCCAGCATTTT.

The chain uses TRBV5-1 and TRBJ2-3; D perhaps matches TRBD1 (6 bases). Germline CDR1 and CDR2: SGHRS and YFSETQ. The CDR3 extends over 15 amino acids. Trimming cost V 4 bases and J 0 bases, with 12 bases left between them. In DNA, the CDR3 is TGCGCCAGCAGCCCACAGGGTACAAGCACAGATACGCAGTATTTT. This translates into CASSPQGTSTDTQYF.

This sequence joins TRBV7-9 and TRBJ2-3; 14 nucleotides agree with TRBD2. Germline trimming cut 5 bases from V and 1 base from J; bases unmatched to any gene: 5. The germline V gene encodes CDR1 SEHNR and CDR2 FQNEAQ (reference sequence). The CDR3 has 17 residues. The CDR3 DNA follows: TGTGCCAGCAGCCCGGGACTAGCGGGGGCCCGCACAGATACGCAGTATTTT. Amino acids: CASSPGLAGARTDTQYF.

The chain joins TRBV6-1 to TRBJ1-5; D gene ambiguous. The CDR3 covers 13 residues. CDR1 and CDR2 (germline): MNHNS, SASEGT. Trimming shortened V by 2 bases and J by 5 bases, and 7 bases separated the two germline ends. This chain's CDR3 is CASSETIDQPQHF. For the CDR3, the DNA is TGTGCCAGCAGTGAAACTATCGATCAGCCCCAGCATTTT.

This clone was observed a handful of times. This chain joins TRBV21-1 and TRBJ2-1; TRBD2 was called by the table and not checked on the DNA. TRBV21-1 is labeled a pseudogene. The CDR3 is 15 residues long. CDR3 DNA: TGTGCCAGCAGCAAAGGGCGACTAGCGGACAATGAGCAGTTCTTC. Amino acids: CASSKGRLADNEQFF.

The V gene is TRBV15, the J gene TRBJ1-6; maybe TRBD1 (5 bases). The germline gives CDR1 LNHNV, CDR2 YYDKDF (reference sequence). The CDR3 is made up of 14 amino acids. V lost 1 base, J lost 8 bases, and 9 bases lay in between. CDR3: CATSRGRGDSPLHF. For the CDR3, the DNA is TGTGCCACCAGCAGAGGTAGGGGTGATTCACCCCTCCACTTT.

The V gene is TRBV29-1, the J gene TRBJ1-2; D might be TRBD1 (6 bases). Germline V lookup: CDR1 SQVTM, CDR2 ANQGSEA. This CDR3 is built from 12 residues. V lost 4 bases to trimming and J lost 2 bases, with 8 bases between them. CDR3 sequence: CSVAGGNYGYTF. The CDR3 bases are TGCAGCGTTGCTGGGGGCAACTATGGCTACACCTTC.

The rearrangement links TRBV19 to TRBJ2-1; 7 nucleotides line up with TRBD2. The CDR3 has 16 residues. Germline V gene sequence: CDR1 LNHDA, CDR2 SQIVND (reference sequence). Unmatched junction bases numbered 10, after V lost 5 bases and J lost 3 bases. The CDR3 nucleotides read TGTGCCAGTAGTTTTGACGGGACTACGTTCTACAATGAGCAGTTCTTC. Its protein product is CASSFDGTTFYNEQFF.

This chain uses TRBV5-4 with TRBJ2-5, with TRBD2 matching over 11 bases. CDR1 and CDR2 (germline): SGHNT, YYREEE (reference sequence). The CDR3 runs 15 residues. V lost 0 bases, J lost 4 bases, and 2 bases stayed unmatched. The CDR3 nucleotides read TGTGCCAGCAGCTTGGCTAGCGGGAGGTTAGAGACCCAGTACTTC. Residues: CASSLASGRLETQYF.

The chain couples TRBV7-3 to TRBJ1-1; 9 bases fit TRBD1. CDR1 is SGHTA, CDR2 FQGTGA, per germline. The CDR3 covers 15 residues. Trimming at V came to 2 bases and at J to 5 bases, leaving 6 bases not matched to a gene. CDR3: CASSLGGTGRTEAFF. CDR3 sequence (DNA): TGTGCCAGCAGCTTAGGAGGGACAGGGCGGACTGAAGCTTTCTTT.

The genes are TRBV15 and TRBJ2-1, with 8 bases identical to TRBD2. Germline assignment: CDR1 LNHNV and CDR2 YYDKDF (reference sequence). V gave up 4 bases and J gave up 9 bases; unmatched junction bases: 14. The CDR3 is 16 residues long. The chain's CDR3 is CATSTHGTRIDVEQFF. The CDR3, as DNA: TGTGCCACCAGCACTCACGGGACTAGGATTGACGTTGAGCAGTTCTTC.

The CDR3 is CASRAIGLTGLAFF. CDR3 nucleotide sequence: TGTGCCAGCAGAGCCATAGGTTTGACAGGGCTCGCTTTCTTT. The chain links TRBV2 to TRBJ1-1; 7 nucleotides line up with TRBD1. The CDR3 totals 14 residues. Germline trimming cut 6 bases from V and 11 bases from J; bases unmatched to any gene: 15. Per the germline V gene, CDR1 is SNHLY and CDR2 is FYNNEI.

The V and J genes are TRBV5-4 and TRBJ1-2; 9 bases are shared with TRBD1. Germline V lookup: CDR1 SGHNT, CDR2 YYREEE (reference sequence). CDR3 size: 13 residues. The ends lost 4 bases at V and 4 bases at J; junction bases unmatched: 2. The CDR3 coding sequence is TGTGCCAGCAGCCAGACAGGGGGCTATGGCTACACCTTC. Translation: CASSQTGGYGYTF.

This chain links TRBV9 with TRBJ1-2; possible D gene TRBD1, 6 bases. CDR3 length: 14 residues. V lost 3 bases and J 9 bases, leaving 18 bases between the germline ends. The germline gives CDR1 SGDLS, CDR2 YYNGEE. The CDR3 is CASSAQPGQWRYTF. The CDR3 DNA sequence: TGTGCCAGCAGCGCCCAACCCGGACAGTGGCGCTACACCTTC. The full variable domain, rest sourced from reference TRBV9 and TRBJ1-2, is DSGVTQTPKHLITATGQRVTLRCSPRSGDLSVYWYQQSLDQGLQFLIQYYNGEERAKGNILERFSAQQFPDLHSELNLSSLELGDSALYFCASSAQPGQWRYTFGSGTRLTVV.

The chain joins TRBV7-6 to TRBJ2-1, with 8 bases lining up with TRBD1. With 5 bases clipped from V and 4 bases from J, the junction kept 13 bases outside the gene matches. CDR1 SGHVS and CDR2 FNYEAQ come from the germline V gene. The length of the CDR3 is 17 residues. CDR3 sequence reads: CASSRRGSGGAYNEQFF. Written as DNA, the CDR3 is TGTGCCAGCAGCCGAAGGGGATCAGGGGGCGCGTACAATGAGCAGTTCTTC.

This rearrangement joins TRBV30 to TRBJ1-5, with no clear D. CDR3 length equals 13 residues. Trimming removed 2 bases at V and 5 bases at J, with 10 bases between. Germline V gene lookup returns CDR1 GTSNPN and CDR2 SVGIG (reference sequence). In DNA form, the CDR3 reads TGTGCCTGGAGTCCGGAGGGAGATCAGCCCCAGCATTTT. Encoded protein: CAWSPEGDQPQHF.

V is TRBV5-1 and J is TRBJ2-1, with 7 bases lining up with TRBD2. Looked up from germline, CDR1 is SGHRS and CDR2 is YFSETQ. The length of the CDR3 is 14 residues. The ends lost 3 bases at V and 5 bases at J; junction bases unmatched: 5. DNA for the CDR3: TGCGCCAGCAGCTCGCGGGGGAAGGACAATGAGCAGTTCTTC. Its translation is CASSSRGKDNEQFF.

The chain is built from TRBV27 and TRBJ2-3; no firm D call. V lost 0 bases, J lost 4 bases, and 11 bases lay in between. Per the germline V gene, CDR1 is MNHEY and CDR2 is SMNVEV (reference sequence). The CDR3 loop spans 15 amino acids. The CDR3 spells CASSLSHAKSDTQYF. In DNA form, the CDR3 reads TGTGCCAGCAGTTTATCCCACGCGAAGTCAGATACGCAGTATTTT.

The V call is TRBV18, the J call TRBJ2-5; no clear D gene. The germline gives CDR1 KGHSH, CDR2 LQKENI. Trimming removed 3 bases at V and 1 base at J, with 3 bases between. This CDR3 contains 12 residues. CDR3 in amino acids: CASSPVQETQYF. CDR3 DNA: TGTGCCAGCTCACCCGTCCAAGAGACCCAGTACTTC. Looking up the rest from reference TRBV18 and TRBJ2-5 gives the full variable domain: NAGVMQNPRHLVRRRGQEARLRCSPMKGHSHVYWYRQLPEEGLKFMVYLQKENIIDESGMPKERFSAEFPKEGPSILRIQQVVRGDSAAYFCASSPVQETQYFGPGTRLLVL.